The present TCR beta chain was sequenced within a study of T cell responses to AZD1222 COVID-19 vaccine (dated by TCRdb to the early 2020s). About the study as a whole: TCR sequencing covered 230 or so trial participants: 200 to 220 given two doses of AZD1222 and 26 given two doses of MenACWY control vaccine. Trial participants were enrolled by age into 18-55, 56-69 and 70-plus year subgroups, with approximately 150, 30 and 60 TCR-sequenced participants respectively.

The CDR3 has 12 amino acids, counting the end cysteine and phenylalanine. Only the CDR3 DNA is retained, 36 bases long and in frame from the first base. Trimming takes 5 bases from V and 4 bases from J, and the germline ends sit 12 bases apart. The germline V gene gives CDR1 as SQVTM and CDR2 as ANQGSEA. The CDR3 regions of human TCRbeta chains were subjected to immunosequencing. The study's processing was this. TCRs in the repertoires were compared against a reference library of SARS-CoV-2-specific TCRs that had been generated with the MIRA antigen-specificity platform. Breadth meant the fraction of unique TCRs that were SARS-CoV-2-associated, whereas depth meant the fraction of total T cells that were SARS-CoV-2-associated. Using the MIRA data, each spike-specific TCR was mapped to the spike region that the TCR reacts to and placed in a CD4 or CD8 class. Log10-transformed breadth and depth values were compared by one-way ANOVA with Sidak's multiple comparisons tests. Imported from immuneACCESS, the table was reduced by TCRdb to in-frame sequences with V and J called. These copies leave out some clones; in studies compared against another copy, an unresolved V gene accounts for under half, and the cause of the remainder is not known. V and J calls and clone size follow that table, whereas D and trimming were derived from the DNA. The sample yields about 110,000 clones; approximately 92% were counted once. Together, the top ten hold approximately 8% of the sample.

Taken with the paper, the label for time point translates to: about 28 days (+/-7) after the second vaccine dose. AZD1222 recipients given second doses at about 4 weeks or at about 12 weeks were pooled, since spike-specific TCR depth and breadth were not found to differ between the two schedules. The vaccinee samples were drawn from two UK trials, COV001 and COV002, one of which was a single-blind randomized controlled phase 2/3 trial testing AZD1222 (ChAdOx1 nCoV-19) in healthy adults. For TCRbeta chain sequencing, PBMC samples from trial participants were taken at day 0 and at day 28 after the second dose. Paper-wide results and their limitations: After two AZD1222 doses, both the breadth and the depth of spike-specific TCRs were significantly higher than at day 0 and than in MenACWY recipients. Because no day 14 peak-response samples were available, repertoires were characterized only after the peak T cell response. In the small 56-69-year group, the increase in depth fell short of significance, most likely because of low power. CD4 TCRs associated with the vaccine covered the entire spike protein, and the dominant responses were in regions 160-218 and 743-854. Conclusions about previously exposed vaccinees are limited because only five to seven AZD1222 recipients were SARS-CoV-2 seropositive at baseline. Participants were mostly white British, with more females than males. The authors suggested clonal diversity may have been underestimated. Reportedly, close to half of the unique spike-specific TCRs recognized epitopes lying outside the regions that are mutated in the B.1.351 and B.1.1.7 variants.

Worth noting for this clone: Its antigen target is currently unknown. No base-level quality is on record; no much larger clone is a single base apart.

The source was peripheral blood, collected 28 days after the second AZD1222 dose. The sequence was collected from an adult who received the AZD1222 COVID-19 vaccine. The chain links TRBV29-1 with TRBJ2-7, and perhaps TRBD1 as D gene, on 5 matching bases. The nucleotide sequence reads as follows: TGCAGCGTTAAGCAGACAGTGTACGAGCAGTACTTC. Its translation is CSVKQTVYEQYF.